The 10 T cell receptor beta chains below all came from one sample that was sequenced in a study of blood T cell repertoires in COVID-19 (dated by TCRdb to 2019 to 2021). The protocol used for the library was the immunoSEQ multiplex PCR assay. TCRdb limited this immuneACCESS table to in-frame rearrangements with V and J called. A share of clones is missing; checked studies link under half to unresolved V genes, and the rest is unexplained. The sample table holds about 150,000 clones, of which more than 75% were seen once. About 2.6% of the sample comes from the top ten. Material: peripheral blood. Receptors originate from a woman over 75 with COVID-19, enrolled during active disease.

This clone is a singleton in its sample. The gene calls are TRBV7-8 and TRBJ1-1, with 9 bases that match TRBD1. CDR3 size: 16 residues. Germline V gene lookup returns CDR1 SGHVS and CDR2 FQNEAQ. Germline trimming cut 5 bases from V and 3 bases from J; bases unmatched to any gene: 10. The CDR3 protein is CASSQQQGAMDTEAFF. The CDR3 DNA reads TGTGCCAGCAGCCAACAACAGGGGGCGATGGACACTGAAGCTTTCTTT.

This clone showed up just a few times. The chain has TRBV7-2 and TRBJ2-3; D possibly corresponds to TRBD2 (6 bases). The V end lost 1 base, the J end lost 4 bases, and 12 bases lay between the germline ends. The CDR3 loop spans 15 amino acids. Germline CDR1 SGHTA, CDR2 FQGNSA. CDR3 amino acids: CASSLGLPSADTQYF. As DNA, the CDR3 is TGTGCCAGCAGCTTAGGACTACCTAGCGCAGATACGCAGTATTTT. Based on the CDR3 plus reference TRBV7-2 and TRBJ2-3, the full variable domain is GAGVSQSPSNKVTEKGKDVELRCDPISGHTALYWYRQSLGQGLEFLIYFQGNSAPDKSGLPSDRFSAERTGGSVSTLTIQRTQQEDSAVYLCASSLGLPSADTQYFGPGTRLTVL.

The gene calls are TRBV4-3 and TRBJ2-7; TRBD2 matches at 10 bases. Per the germline V gene, CDR1 is LGHNA and CDR2 is YSLEER. Trimming cost V 0 bases and J 4 bases; bases outside gene matches: 15. The CDR3 totals 19 residues. For the CDR3, the DNA is TGCGCCAGCAGCCAAGATCTTCTAGCGGGAGCTGGAAGGGCTTACGAGCAGTACTTC. Amino acids: CASSQDLLAGAGRAYEQYF.

The chain has TRBV10-3 and TRBJ2-1; the match to TRBD1 covers 9 bases. The CDR3 spans 17 residues. In germline, CDR1 is ENHRY, CDR2 SYGVKD. V was clipped by 6 bases and J by 7 bases; unmatched bases: 16. The CDR3 nucleotides are TGTGCCATCAGCTATCAAAATCCGGGACAGGGAGATAATGAGCAGTTCTTC. It specifies CAISYQNPGQGDNEQFF.

The chain recombines TRBV9 with TRBJ2-3, with D possibly being TRBD2 (5 bases). The V and J ends lost 4 bases and 0 bases respectively, with 12 bases between them. Germline V gives CDR1 SGDLS, CDR2 YYNGEE. This CDR3 has 15 residues. The CDR3 loop reads CASSRSGPSTDTQYF. The CDR3 DNA sequence: TGTGCCAGCAGCCGCAGCGGCCCTAGCACAGATACGCAGTATTTT.

V usage is TRBV19 and J usage is TRBJ1-1, with unresolved D. CDR3 length: 15 residues. V shed 4 bases and J shed 1 base, with 13 bases lying between them. Looked up from germline, CDR1 is LNHDA and CDR2 is SQIVND (reference sequence). The chain's CDR3 is CASSKYSRSNTEAFF. The CDR3 nucleotides read TGTGCCAGTAGTAAGTATTCACGGTCGAACACTGAAGCTTTCTTT.

The CDR3: CAIPFPRPTGALRDTQYF. Written as DNA, the CDR3 is TGTGCCATCCCTTTCCCCCGACCGACAGGCGCTCTTCGAGATACGCAGTATTTT. The chain has TRBV6-4 and TRBJ2-3; D might be TRBD1 (6 bases). V was cut by 10 bases and J by 5 bases, with 31 bases left in between. Germline loops: CDR1 MRHNA, CDR2 SNTAGT. The CDR3 totals 18 residues.

This clone was detected a few times. CDR3 bases: TGTGCCATCAGTGACGCGGGGACAGGGGCTCAGCCCCAGCATTTT. The encoded protein is CAISDAGTGAQPQHF. The chain joins TRBV10-3 to TRBJ1-5; the match to TRBD1 covers 10 bases. Trimming at V came to 3 bases and at J to 6 bases, leaving 5 bases not matched to a gene. Germline CDR1 and CDR2: ENHRY and SYGVKD. The CDR3 runs to 15 residues.

The count of this clone is one. The chain combines TRBV7-2 with TRBJ2-7; 7 positions agree with TRBD1. The CDR3 runs 14 residues. V shed 3 bases and J 2 bases; nucleotides not matched to a gene: 4. CDR1 SGHTA and CDR2 FQGNSA come from the germline V gene. The CDR3 protein is CASSFTQGAYEQYF. The CDR3 DNA reads TGTGCCAGCAGCTTTACGCAGGGGGCCTACGAGCAGTACTTC.

The rearrangement joins TRBV14 to TRBJ2-2, with 7 bases identical to TRBD1. J lost 6 bases, V lost 1 base, and 5 bases had no gene match. The CDR3 extends over 15 amino acids. CDR1 and CDR2 from the germline V gene are SGHDN and FVKESK. This chain's CDR3 is CASSQAGTAAGELFF. As DNA, the CDR3 is TGTGCCAGCAGCCAAGCCGGGACAGCTGCCGGGGAGCTGTTTTTT.